Below, 17 T cell receptor beta chains from the same sample are listed, as sequenced in a study of metastatic and nonmetastatic thyroid tumors. Using MiXCR, TCRdb reanalyzed the PCR reads. The table has almost 85,000 clones, around 13% seen once. No treatment of any kind had been given to any patient before thyroid surgery. Sample: tumor tissue. Receptor source: a female donor with papillary thyroid cancer or a benign thyroid nodule (not recorded which). Some clones in this sample may be carry-over from other donors' samples.

This clone appeared many times. This chain links TRBV29-1 with TRBJ1-2; no clear D. Germline V gives CDR1 SQVTM, CDR2 ANQGSEA. The CDR3 consists of 14 residues. V lost 4 bases, J lost 3 bases, and 15 bases lay in between. As DNA, the CDR3 is TGCAGCGTTGGAGGAAGGCGTCTCGACTATGGCTACACCTTC. Translation gives CSVGGRRLDYGYTF. The variable domain in full, with the rest retrieved from reference TRBV29-1 and TRBJ1-2, is SAVISQKPSRDICQRGTSLTIQCQVDSQVTMMFWYRQQPGQSLTLIATANQGSEATYESGFVIDKFPISRPNLTFSTLTVSNMSPEDSSIYLCSVGGRRLDYGYTFGSGTRLTVV.

There are a few counts of this clone. Different DNA sequences within this sample yield the same CDR3. This sequence joins TRBV2 and TRBJ2-1; maybe TRBD2 (6 bases). Trimming stripped 9 bases from V and 6 bases from J, with 18 bases between. CDR1 and CDR2 (germline): SNHLY, FYNNEI. The CDR3 consists of 14 residues. CDR3 nucleotides: TGTGCCAGTAGGGAACTAGCTGATTTCAATGAGCAGTTCTTC. Translating it yields CASRELADFNEQFF.

With regard to this clone: Possible read error: a much larger clone is one base away. The chain carries TRBV19 and TRBJ1-2; no definite D call. The V end lost 4 bases, the J end lost 5 bases, and 11 bases lay between the germline ends. Germline assignment: CDR1 LNHDA and CDR2 SQIVND (reference sequence). CDR3 length equals 13 residues. The CDR3, as DNA: TGTGCCAGTAGTAGAAACAGTGGTTATGGCTACACCTTC. Its protein is CASSRNSGYGYTF.

This clone was observed a handful of times. The CDR3 bases are TGTGCCAGCAGCCCTCGGACAGGGGAATACAATGAGCAGTTCTTC. Its translation is CASSPRTGEYNEQFF. The chain has TRBV27 and TRBJ2-1; 9 bases fit TRBD1. The CDR3 runs to 15 residues. The V gene's germline CDR1 is MNHEY and CDR2 SMNVEV (reference sequence). The junction had 7 bases not matched to a gene; V was cut back by 6 bases and J by 4 bases.

Ten or more counts support this clone. One end of the junction varies from germline; a read error may be responsible. The same CDR3 can be traced to other DNA sequences in this sample. The chain couples TRBV6-5 to TRBJ1-5; D is possibly TRBD1 (5 bases). CDR1 is MNHEY, CDR2 SVGAGI, per germline. The CDR3 is 16 amino acids. The CDR3 here is CASSYSRDRSNQPQHF. CDR3 in DNA: TGTGCCAGCAGTTACTCGAGGGACCGGAGCAATCAGCCCCAGCACTTT.

The sample holds many counts of this clone. This chain joins TRBV5-8 and TRBJ1-2, with D possibly TRBD1 on 5 matching bases. Germline loops: CDR1 SGHTS, CDR2 YDEGEE. The CDR3 extends over 15 amino acids. Trimming cost V 0 bases and J 0 bases, with 9 bases left between them. CDR3 bases: TGTGCCAGCAGCTTGGCGGGACGGGCTAACTATGGCTACACCTTC. It translates to CASSLAGRANYGYTF.

The table lists this clone with many counts. The chain carries TRBV19 and TRBJ1-5, with D perhaps matching TRBD1 (5 bases). This CDR3 contains 17 residues. V was pared by 5 bases and J by 0 bases, with 17 bases between. The germline CDR1 and CDR2 sequences are LNHDA and SQIVND (reference sequence). The CDR3 nucleotides are TGTGCCAGTAGTCCCGGACATCTAACGTTTAGCAATCAGCCCCAGCATTTT. It specifies CASSPGHLTFSNQPQHF.

Many counts were recorded for this clone. J is TRBJ2-1 and V is TRBV7-2; perhaps TRBD1 as D (5 bases). The CDR3 is made up of 15 amino acids. Germline CDR1 reads SGHTA; CDR2 reads FQGNSA. Trimming pared 5 bases from V and 2 bases from J, leaving 13 bases between. This chain's CDR3 is CASSPLRGPYNEQFF. DNA of the CDR3: TGTGCCAGCAGCCCCCTTAGGGGCCCCTACAATGAGCAGTTCTTC.

In this sample, this clone turned up a few times. The chain's CDR3 is CASSLEDRGPQYF. The CDR3 DNA reads TGTGCCAGCAGCTTGGAGGACAGGGGGCCTCAGTACTTC. V usage is TRBV5-4 and J usage is TRBJ2-5; 11 bases map to TRBD1. The CDR3 consists of 13 residues. Germline values: CDR1 SGHNT, CDR2 YYREEE (reference sequence). The V gene end was trimmed by 0 bases and the J gene end by 11 bases; junction bases not matched to a gene: 3.

This clone was observed at least ten times. The junction does not match germline at one end; this may be a read error. V usage is TRBV20-1 and J usage is TRBJ1-1; possibly TRBD1 for D (6 bases). Germline loops: CDR1 DFQATT, CDR2 SNEGSKA (reference sequence). CDR3 length: 13 amino acids. The CDR3 DNA is TGCAGTGCAAGAGGGGGGGATTTCACTGAAGCTTTCTTT. This codes for CSARGGDFTEAFF.

This clone came up many times. The chain carries TRBV12-3 or TRBV12-4 and TRBJ1-1; no firm D call. V lost 6 bases and J 2 bases, leaving 10 bases between the germline ends. The CDR3 totals 13 residues. CDR3 amino acids: CASSFEANTEAFF. CDR3 nucleotides: TGTGCCAGCAGCTTCGAGGCAAACACTGAAGCTTTCTTT.

The rearrangement uses TRBV11-1 and TRBJ1-2; TRBD1 aligns across 7 bases. The CDR3 extends over 17 amino acids. After removal of 0 bases from V and 0 bases from J, the junction contained 7 bases not matched to a gene. Germline V CDR1 and CDR2: SGHAT, FQDESV (reference sequence). DNA of the CDR3: TGTGCCAGCAGCTTAGCAGGACAGGTTCCCGCTAACTATGGCTACACCTTC. Translated: CASSLAGQVPANYGYTF.

This clone was seen at least ten times. The V and J genes are TRBV2 and TRBJ2-1; D unclear. V lost 7 bases, J lost 7 bases, and 17 bases lay in between. The length of the CDR3 is 14 residues. Germline V gene data show CDR1 as SNHLY and CDR2 as FYNNEI. CDR3 nucleotides: TGTGCCAGCACTCCCTATCCCTTTAGGAATGAGCAGTTCTTC. It yields the protein CASTPYPFRNEQFF.

This clone has at least ten counts. The chain uses TRBV7-9 and TRBJ1-5; D remains unclear. The CDR3 contains 15 residues. The germline V and J ends were trimmed by 0 bases and 6 bases, with 12 bases remaining between them. The germline gives CDR1 SEHNR, CDR2 FQNEAQ (reference sequence). CDR3 amino acids: CASSLAAGGSQPQHF. The CDR3 bases are TGTGCCAGCAGCTTAGCAGCGGGTGGAAGTCAGCCCCAGCATTTT.

In the case of this clone: One base away lies a much larger clone, so this may be a sequencing read error. The gene calls are TRBV6-1 and TRBJ2-1; TRBD2 agrees at 15 bases. Germline values: CDR1 MNHNS, CDR2 SASEGT. Trimming took 3 bases from V and 12 from J; bases not matched to a gene: 9. The CDR3 runs 16 residues. As DNA, the CDR3 is TGTGCCAGCAGTGACTCCGGACTAGCGGGAGGGCGCCTGCAGTTCTTC. This gives the protein CASSDSGLAGGRLQFF.

This clone was observed many times. The chain carries TRBV20-1 and TRBJ2-1, with D uncertain. The V end lost 0 bases, the J end lost 8 bases, and 8 bases lay between the germline ends. Looked up from germline, CDR1 is DFQATT and CDR2 is SNEGSKA (reference sequence). This CDR3 is 12 amino acids long. CDR3: CSAREGSDEQFF. CDR3 bases: TGCAGTGCTAGAGAGGGTTCGGATGAGCAGTTCTTC.

As regards this clone: The final CDR3 position lacks the conserved phenylalanine or tryptophan, pointing to a likely read error. The chain uses TRBV3-1 and TRBJ2-7; the match to TRBD1 covers 7 bases. J lost 0 bases, V lost 8 bases, and 7 bases had no gene match. Germline lookup yields CDR1 LGHDT and CDR2 YNNKEL (reference sequence). CDR3 length equals 14 residues. The CDR3 DNA follows: TGTGCCAGCTCCTGGGGACAGTCCTCCTACGAGCAGTACTCC. Its translation: CASSWGQSSYEQYS.